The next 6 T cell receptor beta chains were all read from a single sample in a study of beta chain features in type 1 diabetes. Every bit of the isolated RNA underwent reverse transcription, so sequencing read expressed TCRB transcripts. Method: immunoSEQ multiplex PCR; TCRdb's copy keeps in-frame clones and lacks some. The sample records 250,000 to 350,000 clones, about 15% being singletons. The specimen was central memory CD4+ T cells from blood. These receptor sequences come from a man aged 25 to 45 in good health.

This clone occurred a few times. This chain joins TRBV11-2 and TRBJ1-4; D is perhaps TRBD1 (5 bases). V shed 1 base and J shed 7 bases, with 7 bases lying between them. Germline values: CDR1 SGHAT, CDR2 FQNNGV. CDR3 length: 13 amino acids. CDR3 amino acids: CASSLVGTEKLFF. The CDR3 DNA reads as TGTGCCAGCAGCTTAGTTGGGACTGAAAAACTGTTTTTT.

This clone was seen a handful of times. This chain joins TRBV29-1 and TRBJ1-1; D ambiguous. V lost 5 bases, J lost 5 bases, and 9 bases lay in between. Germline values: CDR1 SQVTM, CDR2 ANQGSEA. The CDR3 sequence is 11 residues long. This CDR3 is CSVKGGTEAFF. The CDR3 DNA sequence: TGCAGCGTTAAGGGAGGGACTGAAGCTTTCTTT.

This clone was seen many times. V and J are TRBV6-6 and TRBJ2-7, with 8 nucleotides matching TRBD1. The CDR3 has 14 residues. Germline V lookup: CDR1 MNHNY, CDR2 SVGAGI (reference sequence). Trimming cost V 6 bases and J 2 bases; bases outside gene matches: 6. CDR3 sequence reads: CASSQGQAAYEQYV. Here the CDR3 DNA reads TGTGCCAGCAGCCAGGGACAGGCGGCCTACGAGCAGTACGTC.

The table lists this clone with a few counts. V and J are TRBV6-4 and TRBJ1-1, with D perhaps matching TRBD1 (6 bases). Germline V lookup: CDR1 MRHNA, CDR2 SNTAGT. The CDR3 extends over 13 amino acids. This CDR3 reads CARSRGWVTEAFF. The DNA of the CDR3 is TGTGCGAGGAGTAGGGGGTGGGTCACTGAAGCTTTCTTT.

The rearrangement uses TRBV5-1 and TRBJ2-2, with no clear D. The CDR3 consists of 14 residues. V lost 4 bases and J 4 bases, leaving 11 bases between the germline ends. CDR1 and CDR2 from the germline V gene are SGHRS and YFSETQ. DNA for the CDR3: TGCGCCAGCAGCACTCAGACTGGCACCGGGGAGCTGTTTTTT. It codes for CASSTQTGTGELFF. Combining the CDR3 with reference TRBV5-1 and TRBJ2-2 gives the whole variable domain KAGVTQTPRYLIKTRGQQVTLSCSPISGHRSVSWYQQTPGQGLQFLFEYFSETQRNKGNFPGRFSGRQFSNSRSEMNVSTLELGDSALYLCASSTQTGTGELFFGEGSRLTVL.

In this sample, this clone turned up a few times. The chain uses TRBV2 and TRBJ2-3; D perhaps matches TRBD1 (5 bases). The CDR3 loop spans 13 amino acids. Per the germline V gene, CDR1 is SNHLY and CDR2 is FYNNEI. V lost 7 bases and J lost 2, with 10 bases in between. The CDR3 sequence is CASKGFFTDTQYF. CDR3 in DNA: TGTGCCAGCAAGGGGTTCTTCACAGATACGCAGTATTTT.